This T cell receptor (beta chain) was profiled in a study of T cell repertoires in cytomegalovirus infection. Study information: CMV infection together with matching HLA type was indicated by public TCR beta signatures.

The CDR3 runs 15 residues. Trimming stripped 6 bases from V and 3 bases from J, with 17 bases between. CDR1 and CDR2 from the germline V gene are MNHNS and SASEGT. In regard to this clonotype: As yet, its antigen is unknown.

TCRdb reanalysed the reads using MiXCR and keeps one entry per CDR3 protein. The sample has roughly 640,000 distinct CDR3 sequences; more than 20% are singletons. Whole-study results and caveats: CMV-specific HLA-C-restricted TCR beta clonotypes dominated the ex vivo response. Identification of carriers of CMV plus the relevant HLA was performed using cumulative public TCR beta family frequency.

The rearrangement uses TRBV6-1 and TRBJ1-1; TRBD1 is a possible D gene (6 bases). The sequencing input was CD8+ T cells from PBMCs. The receptor's source is a human donor in good health (CMV status not recorded). Some clones in this sample may be carry-over from other donors' samples. DNA of the CDR3: TGTGCCAGCAGCAAAATCAGGGGAGCGGACACTGAAGCTTTCTTT. Its translation is CASSKIRGADTEAFF.